These 24 T cell receptor beta chains share one sample of origin, sequenced in a study of blood T cells in healthy people across ages. For the second PCR, which ran for about 7 to 11 cycles, a sample-barcoded 5' primer and a J-beta primer mix were used. TCRdb ran MiXCR on the 5' RACE reads and lists one entry per CDR3 protein. Of about 800,000 distinct CDR3 sequences listed, 35% to 50% are singletons. Sequenced: blood. These receptors were taken from a man older than 75 in good health.

The chain employs TRBV20-1 and TRBJ2-1; D could derive from TRBD1 or TRBD2 (5 bases each). V was shortened by 6 bases and J by 4 bases, with 16 bases between the two germline ends. The germline V gene encodes CDR1 DFQATT and CDR2 SNEGSKA (reference sequence). This CDR3 spans 14 amino acids. The CDR3 sequence is CSAPGWDGYNEQFF. The CDR3 coding sequence is TGCAGTGCCCCGGGATGGGACGGATACAATGAGCAGTTCTTC.

The J gene is TRBJ2-5, the V gene TRBV5-1; 12 bases fit TRBD2. This CDR3 is built from 16 residues. J was trimmed by 7 bases and V by 7 bases; bases with no gene match: 14. Germline V gives CDR1 SGHRS, CDR2 YFSETQ. CDR3 sequence (DNA): TGCGCCAGCGCTATGGGGACTAGCGGGTCTGGAGGGACCCAGTACTTC. It translates to CASAMGTSGSGGTQYF.

J is TRBJ2-1 and V is TRBV27, with TRBD1 identical over 11 bases. CDR1 is MNHEY, CDR2 SMNVEV, per germline (reference sequence). Trimming at V came to 4 bases and at J to 6 bases, leaving 5 bases not matched to a gene. This CDR3 spans 15 amino acids. CDR3 residues: CASSYTGTGGNEQFF. CDR3 sequence (DNA): TGTGCCAGCAGTTATACCGGGACAGGGGGCAATGAGCAGTTCTTC.

The chain employs TRBV20-1 and TRBJ2-5; unclear D gene. Trimming cost V 5 bases and J 5 bases, with 15 bases left between them. Germline CDR1 and CDR2: DFQATT and SNEGSKA (reference sequence). This CDR3 is built from 13 residues. CDR3 region: CSAPQTRAETQYF. DNA for the CDR3: TGCAGTGCTCCGCAAACCCGGGCGGAGACCCAGTACTTC.

Only one count was recorded for this clonotype. The chain recombines TRBV5-6 with TRBJ2-5, with 7 bases fitting TRBD2. The CDR3 extends over 13 amino acids. CDR1 SGHDT and CDR2 YYEEEE come from the germline V gene. Unmatched junction bases numbered 17, after V lost 10 bases and J lost 11 bases. The CDR3 spells CACSWGGSDEQYF. For the CDR3, the DNA is TGTGCCTGCTCTTGGGGGGGGTCCGATGAGCAGTACTTC.

The chain carries TRBV6-6 and TRBJ2-5, with 9 bases matching TRBD2. This CDR3 comprises 16 residues. Germline lookup yields CDR1 MNHNY and CDR2 SVGAGI (reference sequence). The trim removed 5 bases at V and 4 bases at J, leaving 11 bases unmatched. CDR3 loop: CASSGPYSGRGETQYF. In nucleotides, the CDR3 is TGTGCCAGCAGTGGGCCTTATAGCGGGAGAGGAGAGACCCAGTACTTC.

The chain links TRBV12-3 or TRBV12-4 to TRBJ2-1, with 10 bases identical to TRBD2. There are 14 residues in the CDR3. The V segment lost 3 bases and the J segment 9 bases; nucleotides outside the gene matches: 5. CDR3 DNA sequence: TGTGCCAGCAGTTTTACTAGCGGGACCTCTGAGCAGTTCTTC. The encoded protein is CASSFTSGTSEQFF.

This clonotype was seen a single time. V and J are TRBV7-8 and TRBJ2-5, with D maybe TRBD1 (5 bases). The V gene lost 4 bases and the J gene lost 4 bases, with 13 bases spanning the gap. CDR1 and CDR2 from the germline V gene are SGHVS and FQNEAQ. The CDR3 is made up of 14 amino acids. CDR3 region: CASSYGATGETQYF. The CDR3 nucleotides are TGTGCCAGCAGCTATGGGGCAACAGGAGAGACCCAGTACTTC.

The V gene is TRBV5-5, the J gene TRBJ2-1; TRBD2 is a possible D gene (5 bases). Trimming removed 0 bases at V and 9 bases at J, with 10 bases between. This CDR3 has 13 amino acids. Germline CDR1 SGHKS, CDR2 YYEKEE (reference sequence). CDR3 in amino acids: CASSLVASIEQFF. For the CDR3, the DNA is TGTGCCAGCAGCTTGGTGGCTAGCATTGAGCAGTTCTTC. The full variable domain, with the rest looked up from reference TRBV5-5 and TRBJ2-1, is DAGVTQSPTHLIKTRGQQVTLRCSPISGHKSVSWYQQVLGQGPQFIFQYYEKEERGRGNFPDRFSARQFPNYSSELNVNALLLGDSALYLCASSLVASIEQFFGPGTRLTVL.

The V call is TRBV13, the J call TRBJ2-5; 7 nucleotides line up with TRBD2. V shed 5 bases and J 3 bases; nucleotides not matched to a gene: 9. The CDR3 spans 15 residues. The germline V gene has CDR1 PRHDT and CDR2 FYEKMQ (reference sequence). CDR3 in amino acids: CASSPSGNYEETQYF. The DNA of the CDR3 is TGTGCCAGCAGCCCGAGCGGGAACTATGAAGAGACCCAGTACTTC.

The V and J genes are TRBV5-5 and TRBJ2-1; tentatively, D is TRBD1 or TRBD2 (5 bases each). V lost 0 bases and J lost 11, with 12 bases in between. CDR1 is SGHKS, CDR2 YYEKEE, per germline (reference sequence). This CDR3 contains 13 residues. CDR3 in amino acids: CASSLAGAPKQFF. The CDR3 DNA reads as TGTGCCAGCAGCTTGGCCGGGGCTCCGAAGCAGTTCTTC.

The CDR3 reads CASSSGTGYPGELFF. The CDR3 DNA is TGTGCCAGCAGTTCCGGGACAGGGTACCCCGGGGAGCTGTTTTTT. J is TRBJ2-2 and V is TRBV12-3 or TRBV12-4, with 9 bases identical to TRBD1. The CDR3 runs to 15 residues. Unmatched junction bases numbered 6, after V lost 4 bases and J lost 6 bases.

J is TRBJ2-3 and V is TRBV7-2, with D possibly being TRBD2 (5 bases). This CDR3 has 16 residues. Trimming removed 1 base from V and 1 base from J, with 12 bases in between. CDR1 SGHTA and CDR2 FQGNSA come from the germline V gene. CDR3 sequence: CASSLVTGSGTDTQYF. The DNA of the CDR3 is TGTGCCAGCAGCTTAGTGACGGGATCTGGCACAGATACGCAGTATTTT.

This sequence joins TRBV7-2 and TRBJ1-2; D not certain. V shed 5 bases and J shed 3 bases, with 19 bases lying between them. This CDR3 spans 16 amino acids. Per the germline V gene, CDR1 is SGHTA and CDR2 is FQGNSA. The CDR3 DNA follows: TGTGCCAGCAGCCTGAACGCGGCGGCAAACTACTATGGCTACACCTTC. This encodes CASSLNAAANYYGYTF.

This clonotype has more than one count but fewer than ten. The chain combines TRBV9 with TRBJ2-7, with D maybe TRBD2 (5 bases). The V and J ends lost 0 bases and 2 bases respectively, with 15 bases between them. The CDR3 has 16 residues. In germline, CDR1 is SGDLS, CDR2 YYNGEE. CDR3 sequence: CASSVDSGSRTYEQYF. CDR3 DNA: TGTGCCAGCAGCGTAGACTCGGGGTCCAGAACCTACGAGCAGTACTTC.

V usage is TRBV6-5 and J usage is TRBJ2-5, with D unresolved. The CDR3 has 11 residues. Germline V gives CDR1 MNHEY, CDR2 SVGAGI. V gave up 10 bases and J gave up 5 bases, with 11 bases separating them. The CDR3 spells CATLSGETQYF. The DNA for the CDR3 is TGTGCCACCTTGTCTGGGGAGACCCAGTACTTC.

J is TRBJ2-1 and V is TRBV10-3; no clear D. The germline V gene has CDR1 ENHRY and CDR2 SYGVKD. Trimming removed 0 bases at V and 0 bases at J, with 15 bases between. This CDR3 comprises 18 residues. CDR3 protein: CAISESLISASSYNEQFF. The CDR3 nucleotides are TGTGCCATCAGTGAGTCCCTGATTTCAGCGAGCTCCTACAATGAGCAGTTCTTC.

This clonotype was observed a few times. This chain uses TRBV28 with TRBJ2-7; 10 bases line up with TRBD2. The V and J ends lost 6 bases and 2 bases, in that order; junction bases with no gene match: 4. The CDR3 has 14 amino acids. The V gene's germline CDR1 is MDHEN and CDR2 SYDVKM. This CDR3 reads CASRESGRAYEQYF. CDR3 nucleotide sequence: TGTGCCAGCAGAGAAAGCGGGAGGGCCTACGAGCAGTACTTC.

A note on this clonotype: Being one base from a much bigger clone, this may be a read error. This rearrangement joins TRBV10-3 to TRBJ2-5, with D possibly matching TRBD2 (5 bases). This CDR3 has 12 amino acids. The germline V gene has CDR1 ENHRY and CDR2 SYGVKD. CDR3 sequence (DNA): TGTGCCGTCAGGACTCCGGGGGAGACCCAGTACTTC. Its translation is CAVRTPGETQYF.

This clonotype was seen only a few times. The rearrangement uses TRBV9 and TRBJ2-1; 9 bases line up with TRBD2. The CDR3 spans 16 residues. With 0 bases clipped from V and 7 bases from J, the junction kept 8 bases outside the gene matches. CDR1 and CDR2 from the germline V gene are SGDLS and YYNGEE. CDR3 DNA sequence: TGTGCCAGCAGCGTAGGCCGACTAGCGGCAAGTAATGAGCAGTTCTTC. It is translated as CASSVGRLAASNEQFF.

This rearrangement joins TRBV20-1 to TRBJ2-7; maybe TRBD1 (5 bases). Germline V gene data show CDR1 as DFQATT and CDR2 as SNEGSKA (reference sequence). V lost 3 bases and J 1 base, leaving 13 bases between the germline ends. The CDR3 spans 14 residues. The CDR3 DNA follows: TGCAGTGCTAGTGACAGAAGCACTTCCTACGAGCAGTACTTC. This sequence encodes CSASDRSTSYEQYF.

This rearrangement joins TRBV6-4 to TRBJ2-5, with TRBD2 as a possible D gene (7 bases). The CDR3 is 14 amino acids. V lost 7 bases and J 4 bases, leaving 16 bases between the germline ends. Germline CDR1 MRHNA, CDR2 SNTAGT. CDR3 nucleotides: TGTGCCAGCAAAGTACCGGGGGGCGGAGAGACCCAGTACTTC. It codes for CASKVPGGGETQYF.

This clonotype was picked up a small number of times. V usage is TRBV18 and J usage is TRBJ2-3; D is ambiguous. The CDR3 covers 12 residues. From germline, CDR1 is KGHSH and CDR2 LQKENI. V shed 3 bases and J shed 6 bases, with 7 bases lying between them. CDR3 coding DNA: TGTGCCAGCTCACCTTCTGAGGATACGCAGTATTTT. Its protein is CASSPSEDTQYF.

This clonotype was seen a handful of times. The J gene is TRBJ2-1, the V gene TRBV7-6, with 9 nucleotides matching TRBD1. Germline V gene sequence: CDR1 SGHVS, CDR2 FNYEAQ. The CDR3 spans 14 residues. Trimming at V came to 1 base and at J to 9 bases, leaving 4 bases not matched to a gene. The CDR3 region has the DNA TGTGCCAGCAGCTTAGACACAGGGGGCGGTGAGCAGTTCTTC. It encodes CASSLDTGGGEQFF.